This T cell receptor beta chain was identified in a study of blood T cell repertoires in COVID-19. Study-wide context: The United States, Italy and Spain supplied acute and convalescent COVID-19 samples.

V was pared by 1 base and J by 0 bases, with 10 bases of the junction left unmatched. The CDR3 totals 18 residues. Per germline, CDR1 MGHRA and CDR2 YSYEKL. The study recruited people aged about 18 to 95 years across 24 US areas. Per the authors' pipeline: Amplified reference gene primers provided the basis for estimating nucleated cell counts. The repertoire was sequenced with immunoSEQ multiplex PCR; TCRdb's copy has only in-frame clones and lacks some. V and J calls and clone size come straight from that table; D and trimming were deduced from the DNA. The sample has roughly 170,000 clones; more than 65% are singletons.

The sequenced sample was PBMCs or T cells enriched from blood (not recorded which). This receptor was identified in a man between 60 and 70 years old who had recovered from COVID-19. The chain has TRBV4-1 and TRBJ2-7, with 9 bases identical to TRBD1. As DNA, the CDR3 is TGCGCCAGCAGCCAAGTCAAGGTCGGGACAGGGATCTCCTACGAGCAGTACTTC. It yields the protein CASSQVKVGTGISYEQYF.